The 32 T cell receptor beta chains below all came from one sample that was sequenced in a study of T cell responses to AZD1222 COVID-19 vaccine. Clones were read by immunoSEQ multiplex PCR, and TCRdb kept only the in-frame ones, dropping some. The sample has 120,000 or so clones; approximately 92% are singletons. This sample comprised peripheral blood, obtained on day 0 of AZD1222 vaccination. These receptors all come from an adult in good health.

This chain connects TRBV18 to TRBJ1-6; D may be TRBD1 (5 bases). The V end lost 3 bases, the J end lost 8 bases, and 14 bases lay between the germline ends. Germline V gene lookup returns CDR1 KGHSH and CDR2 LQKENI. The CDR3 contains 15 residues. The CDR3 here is CASSPTGTTDSPLHF. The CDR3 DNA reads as TGTGCCAGCTCACCCACCGGGACCACGGATTCACCCCTCCACTTT.

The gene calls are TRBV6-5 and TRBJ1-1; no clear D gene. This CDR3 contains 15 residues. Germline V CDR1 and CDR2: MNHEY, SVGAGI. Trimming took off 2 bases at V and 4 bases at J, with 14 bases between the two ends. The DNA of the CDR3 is TGTGCCAGCAGTTACGGGTTTTCTGGTTCCACTGAAGCTTTCTTT. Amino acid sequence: CASSYGFSGSTEAFF.

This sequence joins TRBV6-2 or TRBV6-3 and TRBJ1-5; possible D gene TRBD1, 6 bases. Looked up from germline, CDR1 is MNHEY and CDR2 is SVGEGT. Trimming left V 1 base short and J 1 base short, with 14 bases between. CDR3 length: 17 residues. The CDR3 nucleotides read TGTGCCAGCAGTTACTTCCCAGGGGCAGGGAGCAATCAGCCCCAGCATTTT. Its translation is CASSYFPGAGSNQPQHF.

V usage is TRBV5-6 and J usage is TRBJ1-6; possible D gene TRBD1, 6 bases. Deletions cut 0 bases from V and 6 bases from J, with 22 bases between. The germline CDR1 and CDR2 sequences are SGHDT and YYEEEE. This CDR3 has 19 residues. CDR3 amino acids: CASSLAAGAGRGFNSPLHF. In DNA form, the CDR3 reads TGTGCCAGCAGCTTGGCCGCAGGGGCCGGTAGAGGCTTTAATTCACCCCTCCACTTT. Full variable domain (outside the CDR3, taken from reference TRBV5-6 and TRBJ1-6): DAGVTQSPTHLIKTRGQQVTLRCSPKSGHDTVSWYQQALGQGPQFIFQYYEEEERQRGNFPDRFSGHQFPNYSSELNVNALLLGDSALYLCASSLAAGAGRGFNSPLHFGNGTRLTVT.

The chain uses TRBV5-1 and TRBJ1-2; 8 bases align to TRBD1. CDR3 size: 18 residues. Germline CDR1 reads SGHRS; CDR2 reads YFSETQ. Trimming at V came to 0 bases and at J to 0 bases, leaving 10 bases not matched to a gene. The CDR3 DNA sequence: TGCGCCAGCAGCTTGGTTCCCTACCGGGACAGGTCTAACTATGGCTACACCTTC. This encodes CASSLVPYRDRSNYGYTF. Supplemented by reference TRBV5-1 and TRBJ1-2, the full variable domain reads KAGVTQTPRYLIKTRGQQVTLSCSPISGHRSVSWYQQTPGQGLQFLFEYFSETQRNKGNFPGRFSGRQFSNSRSEMNVSTLELGDSALYLCASSLVPYRDRSNYGYTFGSGTRLTVV.

The CDR3 DNA reads as TGTGCCAGCACATGGGACAGTGGGGGGAATTCACCCCTCCACTTT. Its protein product is CASTWDSGGNSPLHF. The V gene is TRBV27, the J gene TRBJ1-6, with 7 bases lining up with TRBD1. Germline assignment: CDR1 MNHEY and CDR2 SMNVEV (reference sequence). CDR3 length: 15 amino acids. The V gene end was trimmed by 7 bases and the J gene end by 7 bases; junction bases not matched to a gene: 10.

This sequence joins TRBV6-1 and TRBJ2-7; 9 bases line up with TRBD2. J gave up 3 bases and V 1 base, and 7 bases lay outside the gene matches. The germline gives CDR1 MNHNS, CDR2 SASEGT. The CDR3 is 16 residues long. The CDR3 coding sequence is TGTGCCAGCAGTGAAGGCAGACTAGCGGAGTTCTACGAGCAGTACTTC. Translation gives CASSEGRLAEFYEQYF.

The CDR3: CASSLSGQVGGGYTF. DNA for the CDR3: TGTGCCAGCAGCTTATCGGGGCAGGTGGGAGGAGGCTACACCTTC. V gene TRBV7-2 combines with J gene TRBJ1-2; D might be TRBD1 (5 bases). The CDR3 loop spans 15 amino acids. Germline V gene lookup returns CDR1 SGHTA and CDR2 FQGNSA. Trimming cost V 2 bases and J 8 bases, with 18 bases left between them.

CDR3 amino acids: CASSFDRTGGGSSAKNIQYF. CDR3 DNA: TGTGCCAGCAGTTTCGACCGGACAGGGGGCGGGAGTTCAGCCAAAAACATTCAGTACTTC. V is TRBV28 and J is TRBJ2-4; TRBD1 matches at 11 bases. J was trimmed by 0 bases and V by 3 bases; bases with no gene match: 13. The CDR3 is 20 residues long. Germline V gene data show CDR1 as MDHEN and CDR2 as SYDVKM.

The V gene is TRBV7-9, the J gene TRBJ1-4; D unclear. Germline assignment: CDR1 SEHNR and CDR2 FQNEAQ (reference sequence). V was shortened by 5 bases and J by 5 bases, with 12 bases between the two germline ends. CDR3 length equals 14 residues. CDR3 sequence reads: CASSPPPRNEKLFF. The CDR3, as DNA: TGTGCCAGCAGCCCACCCCCGAGGAATGAAAAACTGTTTTTT.

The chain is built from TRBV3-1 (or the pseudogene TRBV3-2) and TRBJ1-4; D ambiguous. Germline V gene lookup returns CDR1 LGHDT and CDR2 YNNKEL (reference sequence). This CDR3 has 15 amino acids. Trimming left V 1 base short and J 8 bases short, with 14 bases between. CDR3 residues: CASSQGVGLGEKLFF. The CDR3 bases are TGTGCCAGCAGCCAAGGGGTAGGGCTAGGAGAAAAACTGTTTTTT.

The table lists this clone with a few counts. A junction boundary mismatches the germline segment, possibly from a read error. The CDR3 here is CASSLGRDYGYTF. DNA for the CDR3: TGCGCCAGCAGTTTGGGGCGCGACTATGGCTACACCTTC. The rearrangement uses TRBV5-1 and TRBJ1-2; D might be TRBD1 (5 bases). CDR1 and CDR2 from the germline V gene are SGHRS and YFSETQ. The CDR3 extends over 13 amino acids.

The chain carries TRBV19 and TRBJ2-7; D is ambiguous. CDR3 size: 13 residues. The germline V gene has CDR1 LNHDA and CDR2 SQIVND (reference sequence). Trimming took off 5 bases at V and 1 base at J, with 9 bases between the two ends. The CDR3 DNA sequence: TGTGCCAGTAGTCCCGGACGGTCCTACGAGCAGTACTTC. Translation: CASSPGRSYEQYF.

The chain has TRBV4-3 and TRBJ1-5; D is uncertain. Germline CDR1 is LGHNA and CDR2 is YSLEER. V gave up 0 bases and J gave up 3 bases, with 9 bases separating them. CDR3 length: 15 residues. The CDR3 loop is CASSQDFSPNQPQHF. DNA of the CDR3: TGCGCCAGCAGCCAAGATTTCAGTCCCAATCAGCCCCAGCATTTT.

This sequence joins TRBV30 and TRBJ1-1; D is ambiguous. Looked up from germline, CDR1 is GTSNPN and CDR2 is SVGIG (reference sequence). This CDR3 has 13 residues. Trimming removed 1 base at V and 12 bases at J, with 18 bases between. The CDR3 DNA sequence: TGTGCCTGGAGTGGATATGGTCCGACGGGGACTTTCTTT. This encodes CAWSGYGPTGTFF.

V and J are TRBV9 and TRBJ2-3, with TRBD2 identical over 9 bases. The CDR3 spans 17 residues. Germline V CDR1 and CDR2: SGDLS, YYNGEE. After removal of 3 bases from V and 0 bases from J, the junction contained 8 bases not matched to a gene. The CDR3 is CASSAQSGGTSTDTQYF. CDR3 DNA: TGTGCCAGCAGCGCCCAGAGCGGGGGGACTAGCACAGATACGCAGTATTTT.

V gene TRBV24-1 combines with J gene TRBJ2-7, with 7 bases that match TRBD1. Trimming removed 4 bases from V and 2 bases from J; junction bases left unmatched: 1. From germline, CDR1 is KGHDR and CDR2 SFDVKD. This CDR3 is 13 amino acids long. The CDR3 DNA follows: TGTGCCACCAGTGACGGGACAGCCTACGAGCAGTACTTC. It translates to CATSDGTAYEQYF.

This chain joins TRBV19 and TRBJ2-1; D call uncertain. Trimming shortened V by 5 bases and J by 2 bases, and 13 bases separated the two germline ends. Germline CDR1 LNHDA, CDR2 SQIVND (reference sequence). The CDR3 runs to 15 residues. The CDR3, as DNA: TGTGCCAGTAGTGATGCGGTGTGGACCTACAATGAGCAGTTCTTC. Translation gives CASSDAVWTYNEQFF.

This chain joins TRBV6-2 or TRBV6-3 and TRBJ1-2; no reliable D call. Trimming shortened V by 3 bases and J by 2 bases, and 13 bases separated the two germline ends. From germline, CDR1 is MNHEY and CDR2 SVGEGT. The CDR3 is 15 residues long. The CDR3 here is CASSYGYQPNYGYTF. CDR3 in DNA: TGTGCCAGCAGTTATGGGTACCAACCCAACTATGGCTACACCTTC.

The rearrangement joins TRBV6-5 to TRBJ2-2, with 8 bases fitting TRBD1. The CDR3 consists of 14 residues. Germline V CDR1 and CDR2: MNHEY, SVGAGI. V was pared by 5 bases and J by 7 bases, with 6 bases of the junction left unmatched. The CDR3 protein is CASSHPTGVGELFF. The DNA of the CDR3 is TGTGCCAGCAGTCACCCGACAGGGGTCGGGGAGCTGTTTTTT.

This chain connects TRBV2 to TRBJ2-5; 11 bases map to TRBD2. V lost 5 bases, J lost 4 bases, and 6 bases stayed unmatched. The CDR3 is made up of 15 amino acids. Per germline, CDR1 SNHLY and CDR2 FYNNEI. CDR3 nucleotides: TGTGCCAGCAGTTTGGGACTAGCGGACGGAGAGACCCAGTACTTC. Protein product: CASSLGLADGETQYF.

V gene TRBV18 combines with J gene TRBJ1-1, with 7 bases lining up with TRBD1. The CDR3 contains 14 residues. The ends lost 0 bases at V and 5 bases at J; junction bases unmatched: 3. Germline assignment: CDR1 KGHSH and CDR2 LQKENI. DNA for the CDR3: TGTGCCAGCTCACCACCGAAGGGGGCGACTGAAGCTTTCTTT. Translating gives CASSPPKGATEAFF.

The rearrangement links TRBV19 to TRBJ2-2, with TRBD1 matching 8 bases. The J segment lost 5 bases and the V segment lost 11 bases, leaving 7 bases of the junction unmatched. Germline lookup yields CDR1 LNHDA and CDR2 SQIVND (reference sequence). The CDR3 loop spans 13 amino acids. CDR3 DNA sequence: TGTGCCGGGAGGACAGGGAGAACCGGGGAGCTGTTTTTT. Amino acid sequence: CAGRTGRTGELFF.

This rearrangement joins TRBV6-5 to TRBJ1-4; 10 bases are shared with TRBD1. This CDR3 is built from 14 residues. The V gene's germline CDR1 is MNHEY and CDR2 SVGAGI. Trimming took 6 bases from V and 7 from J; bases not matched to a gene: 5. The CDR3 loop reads CASRQGQGVEKLFF. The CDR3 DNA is TGTGCCAGCAGACAAGGACAGGGGGTTGAAAAACTGTTTTTT.

The CDR3 region is CASSQVLPTDTQYF. The CDR3 DNA sequence: TGTGCCAGTAGTCAAGTACTTCCGACAGATACGCAGTATTTT. The rearrangement joins TRBV19 to TRBJ2-3; D uncertain. CDR1 LNHDA and CDR2 SQIVND come from the germline V gene (reference sequence). V dropped 5 bases and J dropped 3 bases, with 12 bases sitting between them. CDR3 length equals 14 residues.

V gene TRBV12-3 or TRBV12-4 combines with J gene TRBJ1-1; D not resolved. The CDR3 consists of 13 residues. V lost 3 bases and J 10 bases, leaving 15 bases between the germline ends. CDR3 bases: TGTGCCAGCAGTTTGTCGACGGCTTGGGTAGCTTTCTTT. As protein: CASSLSTAWVAFF.

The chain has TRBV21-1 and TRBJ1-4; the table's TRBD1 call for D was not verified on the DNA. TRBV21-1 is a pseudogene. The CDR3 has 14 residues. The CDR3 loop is CASSRTGFNEKLFF. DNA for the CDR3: TGTGCCAGCAGCAGGACAGGGTTTAACGAAAAACTGTTTTTT.

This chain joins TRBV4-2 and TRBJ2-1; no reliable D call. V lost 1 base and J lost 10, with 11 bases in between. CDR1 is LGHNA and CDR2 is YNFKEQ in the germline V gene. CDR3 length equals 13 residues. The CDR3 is CASSQGRAIEQFF. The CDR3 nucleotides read TGTGCCAGCAGCCAAGGGCGAGCTATAGAGCAGTTCTTC.

DNA for the CDR3: TGCGCCAGCAGCCAAGTCTTCTTCTCTCAGTTTGCTGACAATGAGCAGTTCTTC. This translates into CASSQVFFSQFADNEQFF. The genes are TRBV4-3 and TRBJ2-1; D gene ambiguous. The CDR3 consists of 18 residues. V was clipped by 1 base and J by 5 bases, with 21 bases between them. Germline assignment: CDR1 LGHNA and CDR2 YSLEER.

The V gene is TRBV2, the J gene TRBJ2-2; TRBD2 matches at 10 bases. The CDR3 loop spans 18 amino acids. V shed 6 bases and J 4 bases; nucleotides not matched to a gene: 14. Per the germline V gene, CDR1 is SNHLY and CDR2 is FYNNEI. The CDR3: CASRVGLAGASSTGELFF. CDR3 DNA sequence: TGTGCCAGCAGGGTTGGGCTAGCGGGAGCCTCAAGCACCGGGGAGCTGTTTTTT.

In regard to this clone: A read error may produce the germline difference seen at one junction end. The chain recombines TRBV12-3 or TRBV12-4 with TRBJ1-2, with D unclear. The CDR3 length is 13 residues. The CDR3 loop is CASSPRRSPSKGF. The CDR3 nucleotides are TGTGCCAGCAGCCCTCGGCGATCTCCGAGCAAGGGCTTC.

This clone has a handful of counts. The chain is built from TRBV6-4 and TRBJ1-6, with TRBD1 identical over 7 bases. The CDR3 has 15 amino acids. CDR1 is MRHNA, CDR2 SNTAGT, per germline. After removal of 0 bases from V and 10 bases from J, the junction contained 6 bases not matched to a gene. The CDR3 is CASSDSTGRGSPLHF. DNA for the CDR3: TGTGCCAGCAGTGACTCGACAGGGCGCGGATCACCCCTCCACTTT.